This T cell receptor beta chain was sequenced for a study of blood T cell repertoires in COVID-19. Study background: Sites across the United States, Italy and Spain contributed samples from acute and convalescent COVID-19. Nucleic acid was either cDNA or gDNA, and it came from T cells, B-cell-depleted T cells, or PBMCs.

Germline CDR1 and CDR2: SEHNR and FQNEAQ (reference sequence). CDR3 length: 18 amino acids. V was pared by 5 bases and J by 3 bases, with 14 bases of the junction left unmatched. In the authors' workflow: Amplification of reference gene primers was used by the study to estimate nucleated cell counts. The protocol was immunoSEQ multiplex PCR, while the TCRdb copy is restricted to in-frame clones and leaves out a portion. V, J and clone size are those of that table, while D and trimming were read from the DNA. The top ten hold 2.5% to 3.5% of the sample, which has 65,000 to 70,000 clones, 65% to 90% seen once.

The receptor's source is a man older than 75 with acute or convalescent COVID-19. This chain joins TRBV7-9 and TRBJ2-3, with 10 bases identical to TRBD2. The source material was peripheral blood. CDR3 coding DNA: TGTGCCAGCAGCCAGCGGGCTAGCGGGAGTATGGGGACAGATACGCAGTATTTT. As protein: CASSQRASGSMGTDTQYF.